There are many counts of the clone carrying this T cell receptor (beta chain). Its target is not known. This sample was included in a study of T cells in Graves' hyperthyroidism and ophthalmopathy. Broader study findings: By a 13 V-J model, ophthalmopathy was set apart from stable hyperthyroidism. The blood repertoire included most of the expanded thyroid clonotypes above 0.001.

V gave up 3 bases and J gave up 0 bases, with 24 bases separating them. Per germline, CDR1 DFQATT and CDR2 SNEGSKA (reference sequence). The CDR3 has 19 amino acids. Thyroid ultrasound and orbital computed tomography, with clinical symptoms and serum thyroxine and TRAb, informed diagnoses. From RNA transcripts, TCR beta CDR3 regions were amplified. During a first-round RT-PCR of the TCR CDR3, the HTBI primer set was used. Each CDR3 protein is one row after TCRdb ran MiXCR on the multiplex PCR reads. The top ten hold over 50% of the sample, which has roughly 280,000 distinct CDR3 sequences, over 15% seen once.

Sequenced material: blood. This chain links TRBV20-1 with TRBJ1-5, with D hard to call. This sequence was found in an older woman with Graves' ophthalmopathy. The CDR3 sequence is CSASEVMGIEVYSNQPQHF. CDR3 sequence (DNA): TGCAGTGCTAGTGAGGTTATGGGCATAGAGGTCTATAGCAATCAGCCCCAGCATTTT.